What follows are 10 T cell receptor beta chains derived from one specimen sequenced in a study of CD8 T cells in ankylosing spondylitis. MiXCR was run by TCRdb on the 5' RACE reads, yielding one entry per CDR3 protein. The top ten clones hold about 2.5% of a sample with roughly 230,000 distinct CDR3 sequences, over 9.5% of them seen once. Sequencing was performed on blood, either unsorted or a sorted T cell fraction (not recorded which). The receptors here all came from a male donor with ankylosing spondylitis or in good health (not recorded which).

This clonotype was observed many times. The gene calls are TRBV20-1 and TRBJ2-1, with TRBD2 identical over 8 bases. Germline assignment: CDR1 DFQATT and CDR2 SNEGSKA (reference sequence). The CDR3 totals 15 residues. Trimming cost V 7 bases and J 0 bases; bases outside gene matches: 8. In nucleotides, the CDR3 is TGCAGTGTTCGTAGCGGGGCCGACTCCTACAATGAGCAGTTCTTC. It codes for CSVRSGADSYNEQFF.

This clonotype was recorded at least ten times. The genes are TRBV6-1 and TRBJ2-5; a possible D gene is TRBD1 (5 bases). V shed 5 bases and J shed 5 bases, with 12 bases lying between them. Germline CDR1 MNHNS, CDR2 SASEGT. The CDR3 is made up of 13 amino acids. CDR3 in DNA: TGTGCCAGCAGTCAGGGTACTCGGGAGACCCAGTACTTC. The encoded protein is CASSQGTRETQYF.

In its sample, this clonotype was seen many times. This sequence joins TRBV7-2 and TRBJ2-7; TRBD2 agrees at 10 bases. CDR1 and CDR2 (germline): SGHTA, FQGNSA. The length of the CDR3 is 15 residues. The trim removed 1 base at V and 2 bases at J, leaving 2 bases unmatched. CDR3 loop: CASSLEAGGPYEQYF. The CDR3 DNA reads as TGTGCCAGCAGCTTAGAAGCGGGAGGGCCCTACGAGCAGTACTTC.

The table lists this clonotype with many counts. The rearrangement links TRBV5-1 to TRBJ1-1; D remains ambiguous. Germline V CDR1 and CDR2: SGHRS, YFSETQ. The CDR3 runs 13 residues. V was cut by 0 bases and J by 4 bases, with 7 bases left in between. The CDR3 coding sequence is TGCGCCAGCAGCTTGGAAGCGGTCACTGAAGCTTTCTTT. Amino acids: CASSLEAVTEAFF.

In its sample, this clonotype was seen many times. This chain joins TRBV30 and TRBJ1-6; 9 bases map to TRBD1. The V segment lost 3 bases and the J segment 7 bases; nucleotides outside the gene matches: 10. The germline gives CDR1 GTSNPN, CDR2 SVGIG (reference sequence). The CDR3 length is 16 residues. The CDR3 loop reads CAWSDRGNINNSPLHF. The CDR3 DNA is TGTGCCTGGAGCGACAGGGGGAATATCAACAATTCACCCCTCCACTTT.

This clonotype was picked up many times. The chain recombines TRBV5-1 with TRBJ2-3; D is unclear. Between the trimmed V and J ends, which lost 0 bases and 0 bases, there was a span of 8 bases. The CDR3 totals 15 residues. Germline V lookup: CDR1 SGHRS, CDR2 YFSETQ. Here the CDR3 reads CASSLDYQSTDTQYF. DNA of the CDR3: TGCGCCAGCAGCTTGGACTACCAAAGCACAGATACGCAGTATTTT.

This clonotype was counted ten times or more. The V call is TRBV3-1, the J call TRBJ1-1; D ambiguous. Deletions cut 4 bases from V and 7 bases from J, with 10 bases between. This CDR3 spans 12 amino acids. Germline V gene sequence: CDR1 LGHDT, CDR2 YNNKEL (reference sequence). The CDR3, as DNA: TGTGCCAGCAGCCTCCTAAGAGGTGAAGCTTTCTTT. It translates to CASSLLRGEAFF.

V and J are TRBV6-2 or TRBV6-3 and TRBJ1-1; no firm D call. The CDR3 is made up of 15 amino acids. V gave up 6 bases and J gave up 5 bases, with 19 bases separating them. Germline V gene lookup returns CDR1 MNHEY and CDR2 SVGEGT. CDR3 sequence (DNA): TGTGCCAGCAGCCGAGGTATGGTCCTGGGGACTGAAGCTTTCTTT. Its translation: CASSRGMVLGTEAFF.

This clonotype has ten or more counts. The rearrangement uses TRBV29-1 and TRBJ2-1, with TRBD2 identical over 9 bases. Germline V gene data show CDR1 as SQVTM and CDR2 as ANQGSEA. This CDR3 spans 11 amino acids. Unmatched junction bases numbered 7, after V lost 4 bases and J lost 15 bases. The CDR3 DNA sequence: TGCAGCGTTGGCGGCGGGAGGGCGCCGTTCTTC. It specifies CSVGGGRAPFF.

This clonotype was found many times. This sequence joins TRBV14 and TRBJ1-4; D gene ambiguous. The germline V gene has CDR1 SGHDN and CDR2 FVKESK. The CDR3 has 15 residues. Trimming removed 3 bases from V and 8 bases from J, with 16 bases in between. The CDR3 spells CASSHLNRRTEKLFF. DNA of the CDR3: TGTGCCAGCAGCCATCTTAACAGACGTACGGAAAAACTGTTTTTT.